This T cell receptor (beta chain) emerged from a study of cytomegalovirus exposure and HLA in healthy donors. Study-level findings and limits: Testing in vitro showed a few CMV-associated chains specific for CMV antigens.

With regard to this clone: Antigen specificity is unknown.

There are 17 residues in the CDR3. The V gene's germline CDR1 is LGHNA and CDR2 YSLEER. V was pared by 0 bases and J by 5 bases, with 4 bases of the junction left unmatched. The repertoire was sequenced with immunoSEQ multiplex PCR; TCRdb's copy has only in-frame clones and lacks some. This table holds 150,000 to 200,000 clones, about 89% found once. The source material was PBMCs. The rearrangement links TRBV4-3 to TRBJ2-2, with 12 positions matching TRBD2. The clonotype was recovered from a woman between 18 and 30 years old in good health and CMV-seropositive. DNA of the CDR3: TGCGCCAGCAGCCAAGATCCCGGACTAGCGGGAACCGGGGAGCTGTTTTTT. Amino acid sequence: CASSQDPGLAGTGELFF.